Below are 6 T cell receptor beta chains sequenced from a single sample in a study of blood T cell repertoires in COVID-19. Measured with immunoSEQ multiplex PCR; TCRdb has only the in-frame clones, and not every one. The sample lists around 320,000 clones, approximately 89% seen once, with 2.5% to 3% in the top ten. Material for sequencing was PBMCs or T cells enriched from blood (not recorded which). Receptors were obtained from a woman aged 50 to 65 who had been exposed to COVID-19.

The V call is TRBV21-1, the J call TRBJ1-2. TRBV21-1 is reported as a pseudogene. The CDR3 runs 15 residues. CDR3 region: CASPHVRGLPYGYTF. CDR3 coding DNA: TGTGCCAGCCCACATGTGCGGGGACTGCCGTATGGCTACACCTTC.

V and J are TRBV28 and TRBJ2-3; 9 bases map to TRBD2. Germline CDR1 MDHEN, CDR2 SYDVKM. CDR3 length: 15 residues. Trimming at V came to 5 bases and at J to 1 base, leaving 4 bases not matched to a gene. The CDR3 nucleotides read TGTGCCAGCAGTCCACGGACTAGCGGCACAGATACGCAGTATTTT. This sequence encodes CASSPRTSGTDTQYF.

The chain combines TRBV5-1 with TRBJ2-3; 7 bases line up with TRBD2. V shed 4 bases and J 1 base; nucleotides not matched to a gene: 6. The length of the CDR3 is 15 residues. CDR1 is SGHRS and CDR2 is YFSETQ in the germline V gene. CDR3 sequence reads: CASSNSGERTDTQYF. DNA of the CDR3: TGCGCCAGCAGCAACAGCGGGGAACGCACAGATACGCAGTATTTT.

This clone was recorded once. The chain combines TRBV7-2 with TRBJ2-5; 9 bases are shared with TRBD2. CDR3 length equals 17 residues. V lost 0 bases, J lost 2 bases, and 7 bases stayed unmatched. Germline loops: CDR1 SGHTA, CDR2 FQGNSA. As DNA, the CDR3 is TGTGCCAGCAGCTTAGCCGGAATAACTAGCGGGCAAGAGACCCAGTACTTC. Encoded protein: CASSLAGITSGQETQYF.

The genes are TRBV5-6 and TRBJ2-5; TRBD1 agrees at 7 bases. The germline V gene has CDR1 SGHDT and CDR2 YYEEEE. V was clipped by 3 bases and J by 4 bases; unmatched bases: 6. CDR3 length: 14 amino acids. The CDR3 reads CASSSGTVLETQYF. The CDR3 nucleotides read TGTGCCAGCAGCTCCGGGACAGTCTTAGAGACCCAGTACTTC. Full variable domain (rest looked up from reference TRBV5-6 and TRBJ2-5): DAGVTQSPTHLIKTRGQQVTLRCSPKSGHDTVSWYQQALGQGPQFIFQYYEEEERQRGNFPDRFSGHQFPNYSSELNVNALLLGDSALYLCASSSGTVLETQYFGPGTRLLVL.

This chain connects TRBV30 to TRBJ1-2; no clear D gene. The CDR3 is made up of 14 amino acids. V lost 2 bases and J 1 base, leaving 11 bases between the germline ends. Germline V CDR1 and CDR2: GTSNPN, SVGIG (reference sequence). The CDR3 nucleotides read TGTGCCTGGAGTCCCGAAAACATTAACTATGGCTACACCTTC. This sequence encodes CAWSPENINYGYTF.